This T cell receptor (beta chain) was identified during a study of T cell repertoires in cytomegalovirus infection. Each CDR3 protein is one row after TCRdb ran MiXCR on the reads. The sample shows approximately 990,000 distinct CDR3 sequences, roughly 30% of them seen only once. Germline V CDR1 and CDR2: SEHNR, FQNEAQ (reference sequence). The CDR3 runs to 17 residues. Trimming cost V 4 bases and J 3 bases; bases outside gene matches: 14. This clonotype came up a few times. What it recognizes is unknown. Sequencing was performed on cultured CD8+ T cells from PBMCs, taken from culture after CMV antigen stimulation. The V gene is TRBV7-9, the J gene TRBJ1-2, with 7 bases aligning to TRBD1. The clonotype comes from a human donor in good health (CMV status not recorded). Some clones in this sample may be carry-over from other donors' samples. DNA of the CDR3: TGTGCCAGCAGCTCACCCAACGAGGGGGCCGTAGACTATGGCTACACCTTC. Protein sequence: CASSSPNEGAVDYGYTF.